This TCR beta chain was profiled in a study of regulatory T cells in long-lasting Graves disease. Points from the study as a whole: For persistent Graves' patients, TCR diversity was lower than for newly diagnosed ones. New patients shared over 800 public clonotypes, fewer than the approximately 2,500 shared by persistent patients. Peripheral blood was the sole material, not thyroid tissue.

For TCR beta, libraries came from iRepertoire HTBI primers and Arm-PCR of CDR3 regions. TCRdb recomputed calls from the multiplex PCR reads with MiXCR, one row per CDR3 protein. The sample lists around 330,000 distinct CDR3 sequences; roughly 18% were seen once. There are 16 residues in the CDR3. The germline V gene has CDR1 PRHDT and CDR2 FYEKMQ (reference sequence). V was cut by 0 bases and J by 3 bases, with 12 bases left in between. The time point was: newly diagnosed GD, antithyroid drugs for less than 3 months. Isolated PBMC RNA provided the starting material for the TCR library. This clonotype was seen repeatedly, ten times or more. Its antigen is as yet unknown.

This clonotype was sampled from a female donor with Graves disease. The sample consisted of peripheral blood mononuclear cells (PBMCs), taken at new diagnosis, from a patient treated with antithyroid drugs. The chain employs TRBV13 and TRBJ2-1, with D uncertain. CDR3 DNA sequence: TGTGCCAGCAGCTTAGGGATTGGAAACGTCTACAATGAGCAGTTCTTC. Translated, it gives CASSLGIGNVYNEQFF.